Sequencing of this T cell receptor (beta chain) was carried out in a study of T cell responses to AZD1222 COVID-19 vaccine (dated by TCRdb to about 2021). About the full investigation: AZD1222 recipients given second doses at about 4 weeks or at about 12 weeks were pooled, since spike-specific TCR depth and breadth were not found to differ between the two schedules. A total of 230 to 250 trial participants underwent TCR sequencing, of whom 200 to 220 received two doses of AZD1222 and 26 received two doses of the MenACWY control vaccine. Enrollment into the trials was organized by age into subgroups of 18-55, 56-69 and 70-plus years, and those subgroups contained about 150, 27 and 61 TCR-sequenced participants, respectively. What the study reported, not specific to this receptor: Epitopes outside the regions mutated in the B.1.351 and B.1.1.7 variants were reportedly recognized by nearly half of the unique spike-specific TCRs. CD4 TCRs associated with the vaccine covered the entire spike protein, and the dominant responses were in regions 160-218 and 743-854. Because no samples from the day 14 peak response were available, repertoires could be characterized only after the peak T cell response. Most participants were white British and females outnumbered males, and the authors suggested that clonal diversity may have been underestimated. Only five to seven AZD1222 recipients were SARS-CoV-2 seropositive at baseline, limiting conclusions about previously exposed vaccinees. In the small 56-69-year group, the increase in depth fell short of significance, most likely because of low power. Spike-specific TCR breadth and depth rose significantly after two AZD1222 doses compared with day 0 and with MenACWY recipients.

Sample time point, as interpreted from the label and publication: baseline before first vaccination. Samples from vaccinated people were obtained from the UK trials COV001 and COV002, which included a single-blind randomized controlled phase 2/3 trial of AZD1222 (ChAdOx1 nCoV-19) in healthy adults. Trial participant PBMC samples were collected at day 0 and day 28 after the second dose for TCRbeta chain sequencing. This clone was counted once. Its antigen is unknown. Per-nucleotide qualities are absent, and no much larger clonotype sits a single base away. The CDR3 regions of human TCRbeta chains were analyzed by immunosequencing. The study's processing was this. TCRs in the repertoires were compared against a reference library of SARS-CoV-2-specific TCRs that had been generated with the MIRA antigen-specificity platform. Breadth was defined as the fraction of unique TCRs that were SARS-CoV-2-associated, and depth was defined as the fraction of total T cells that were SARS-CoV-2-associated. Using the MIRA data, every spike-specific TCR was mapped to the spike region that the TCR reacted to and assigned to either a CD4 or a CD8 class. Log10-transformed breadth and depth values were compared by one-way ANOVA with Sidak's multiple comparisons tests. TCRdb's version of the immuneACCESS table is confined to in-frame rearrangements and falls short of the full clone set. An unresolved V gene accounts for under half of the shortfall where checked; the remainder is of unknown origin. V and J calls and clone size follow that table, whereas D and trimming were derived from the DNA. This sample has more than 90,000 clones in its table, and more than 65% of those were observed once. The ten largest clones capture 9.4% of the sample.

Sequences SEHNR (CDR1) and FQNEAQ (CDR2) are obtained from the germline V gene (reference sequence). At the junction V is shortened by 6 bases and J by 5 bases, with 16 bases in between. From the cysteine through the phenylalanine, the CDR3 covers 14 amino acids. Only CDR3 DNA is held: 42 bases, read in frame from base 1. This clonotype originated in an adult in good health. Sample: peripheral blood, taken on day 0 of AZD1222 vaccination. The sequence links TRBV7-9 to TRBJ1-1, with TRBD1 perhaps the D gene, on 5 matching bases. The encoded CDR3 is CASRPDGGATEAFF. The base sequence is TGTGCCAGCAGACCTGATGGAGGGGCAACTGAAGCTTTCTTT.